Shown below are 9 T cell receptor beta chains from a single sample sequenced in a study of T cell repertoires in cytomegalovirus infection. TCRdb re-analysed the reads in MiXCR, keeping a single row per CDR3 protein. The sample records 150,000 to 200,000 distinct CDR3 sequences, 14% being singletons. The sequencing input was PBMCs. These receptors were taken from a human donor in good health (CMV status not recorded). Some clones in this sample may be carry-over from other donors' samples.

In its sample, this clonotype was seen many times. This chain connects TRBV7-8 to TRBJ1-1; 9 bases are a match to TRBD1. This CDR3 region has 14 residues. Trimming at V came to 4 bases and at J to 4 bases, leaving 4 bases not matched to a gene. The V gene's germline CDR1 is SGHVS and CDR2 FQNEAQ. The chain's CDR3 is CASSSRTGVTEAFF. For the CDR3, the DNA is TGTGCCAGCAGCTCCCGGACAGGGGTCACTGAAGCTTTCTTT. Looking up the rest from reference TRBV7-8 and TRBJ1-1 gives the full variable domain: GAGVSQSPRYKVAKRGQDVALRCDPISGHVSLFWYQQALGQGPEFLTYFQNEAQLDKSGLPSDRFFAERPEGSVSTLKIQRTQQEDSAVYLCASSSRTGVTEAFFGQGTRLTVV.

The chain combines TRBV7-2 with TRBJ2-1; D ambiguous. Trimming removed 1 base at V and 9 bases at J, with 10 bases between. Germline V gene lookup returns CDR1 SGHTA and CDR2 FQGNSA. The CDR3 is 13 residues long. In DNA, the CDR3 is TGTGCCAGCAGCTTAGGCGTCTCTGGTGAGCAGTTCTTC. As protein: CASSLGVSGEQFF.

The sample holds a few counts of this clonotype. The chain is built from TRBV28 and TRBJ2-3; D perhaps matches TRBD2 (6 bases). The length of the CDR3 is 13 residues. The germline V gene has CDR1 MDHEN and CDR2 SYDVKM. The CDR3 protein is CTSGEDGADTQYF. The DNA of the CDR3 is TGTACCTCGGGGGAGGATGGGGCAGATACGCAGTATTTT.

This clonotype was picked up one time. Just one base apart from a much larger clone, this may be a read error. The chain joins TRBV6-2 or TRBV6-3 to TRBJ2-1; TRBD1 agrees at 7 bases. The CDR3 loop spans 15 amino acids. The junction had 5 bases not matched to a gene; V was cut back by 6 bases and J by 0 bases. CDR1 and CDR2 from the germline V gene are MNHEY and SVGEGT. The CDR3 is CASREDRSSYNEQFF. The CDR3 coding sequence is TGTGCCAGCAGGGAGGACAGGAGCTCCTACAATGAGCAGTTCTTC.

This clonotype has a single count. Since the CDR3 does not end with the conserved phenylalanine or tryptophan, this likely comes from a read error. The chain employs TRBV5-4 and TRBJ2-2; 12 positions match TRBD2. The CDR3 runs to 17 residues. The trim removed 4 bases at V and 2 bases at J, leaving 6 bases unmatched. CDR1 is SGHNT, CDR2 YYREEE, per germline (reference sequence). CDR3 DNA: TGTGCCAGCAGCCCCAGGACTAGCGGGACCAACACCGGGGAGCTGTTTTTG. Translating it yields CASSPRTSGTNTGELFL.

This clonotype has ten or more counts. The rearrangement links TRBV7-9 to TRBJ2-1, with unresolved D. CDR1 and CDR2 (germline): SEHNR, FQNEAQ (reference sequence). CDR3 length: 14 amino acids. V was trimmed by 6 bases and J by 4 bases, leaving 13 bases between them. As DNA, the CDR3 is TGTGCCAGCAGGGTCGCCCACGATTACAATGAGCAGTTCTTC. It specifies CASRVAHDYNEQFF.

This clonotype was detected a few times. The CDR3 loop reads CASSQLGQGGETQYF. In nucleotides, the CDR3 is TGTGCCAGCAGCCAACTGGGACAGGGCGGAGAGACCCAGTACTTC. The gene calls are TRBV12-3 or TRBV12-4 and TRBJ2-5; 9 bases map to TRBD1. Losses at the gene ends were 6 bases for V and 4 bases for J; bases not matched to a gene: 9. CDR3 size: 15 residues.

This clonotype has a handful of counts. The chain joins TRBV7-3 to TRBJ2-1, with 9 nucleotides matching TRBD2. The CDR3 is 14 residues long. The J segment lost 9 bases and the V segment lost 7 bases, leaving 10 bases of the junction unmatched. Germline-derived CDR1 and CDR2 are SGHTA and FQGTGA. The CDR3 region is CASTPLAGSSEQFF. CDR3 sequence (DNA): TGTGCCAGCACCCCTCTAGCGGGGTCTAGTGAGCAGTTCTTC.

This clonotype was recorded at least ten times. This sequence joins TRBV28 and TRBJ1-1; D gene unclear. Trimming left V 8 bases short and J 2 bases short, with 12 bases between. Germline V gene data show CDR1 as MDHEN and CDR2 as SYDVKM. CDR3 length equals 13 residues. The CDR3 loop reads CASALTINTEAFF. CDR3 nucleotide sequence: TGTGCCAGCGCCCTTACCATAAACACTGAAGCTTTCTTT.